This TCR beta chain appears in the sequencing data of a study of cytomegalovirus exposure and HLA in healthy donors. Study context: T cells numbering around 180 million yielded some 120 million unique TCR beta sequences in an earlier analysis.

This CDR3 comprises 19 residues. Between the trimmed V and J ends, which lost 3 bases and 1 base, there was a span of 21 bases. Germline V gives CDR1 LNHDA, CDR2 SQIVND (reference sequence). For this clone: Its antigen remains unidentified.

Study-wide results and caveats: The authors assumed roughly uniform sequencing depth across donors for presence/absence analyses. In an earlier analysis, most TCR beta V segments were productive about 87% or about 30% of the time.

Primers: 60 Vbeta forward and 13 Jbeta reverse. The method was immunoSEQ multiplex PCR; TCRdb's version includes in-frame clones alone and lacks a portion of them. The sample includes around 180,000 clones, approximately 85% of them seen just once. This sequence was found in a man in his late teens or twenties in good health and CMV-seronegative. Material: PBMCs. This chain connects TRBV19 to TRBJ2-2; D is unresolved. The chain's CDR3 is CASSMLPTWASRNTGELFF. The CDR3 nucleotides are TGTGCCAGTAGTATGCTCCCGACGTGGGCATCAAGGAACACCGGGGAGCTGTTTTTT.